The text below deals with one T cell receptor (beta chain). Its matching antigen is unknown. This entry is derived from a study of cytomegalovirus exposure and HLA in healthy donors. Notes on the study in general: Analyzed later, association rates of TCRs varied across HLA loci, with DRB1 most and HLA-C fewest. Because they were indistinguishable, some V segments, including TRBV6-2 and TRBV6-3, were excluded. Using a false discovery rate of 0.05, a later analysis showed that 16,951 TCR beta sequences were associated with HLA alleles. Earlier analysis looked at TCR beta V segments, and most were productive about 90% or about 30% of the time.

The CDR3 is made up of 16 amino acids. The germline V gene encodes CDR1 SGHRS and CDR2 YFSETQ. Trimming took 0 bases from V and 5 from J; bases not matched to a gene: 4. The PCR used 60 Vbeta and 13 Jbeta primers. Produced via immunoSEQ multiplex PCR; TCRdb's table is partial and in-frame only. This table holds roughly 150,000 clones, over 80% found once. The V call is TRBV5-1, the J call TRBJ2-2, with 10 positions matching TRBD2. The sequenced sample consisted of PBMCs. The TCR was taken from a male donor in good health and CMV-seronegative. The chain's CDR3 is CASSLALGLATGELFF. CDR3 nucleotide sequence: TGCGCCAGCAGCTTGGCCCTGGGACTAGCGACCGGGGAGCTGTTTTTT.